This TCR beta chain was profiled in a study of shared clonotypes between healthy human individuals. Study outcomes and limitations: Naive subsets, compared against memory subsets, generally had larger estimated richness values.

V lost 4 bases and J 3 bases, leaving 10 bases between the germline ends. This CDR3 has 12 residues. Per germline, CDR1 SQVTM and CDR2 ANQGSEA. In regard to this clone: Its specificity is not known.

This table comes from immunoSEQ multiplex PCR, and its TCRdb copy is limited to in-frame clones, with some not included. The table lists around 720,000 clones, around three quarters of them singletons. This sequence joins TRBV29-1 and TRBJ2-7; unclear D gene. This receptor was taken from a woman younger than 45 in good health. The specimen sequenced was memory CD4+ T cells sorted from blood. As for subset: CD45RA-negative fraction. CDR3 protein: CSVGRLDYEQYF. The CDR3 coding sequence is TGCAGCGTTGGGCGTTTAGACTACGAGCAGTACTTC.